Listed below are T cell receptor beta chains from one sample, sequenced in a study of response to subunit inactivated influenza vaccine. From the RT-PCR reads, TCRdb called clonotypes with MiXCR, one entry per CDR3 protein. The sample lists about 580,000 distinct CDR3 sequences; about 14% were seen once. The source material was PBMCs from blood, sampled about 11 days after vaccination. These TCRs come from a man in his fifties who received an inactivated influenza vaccine. CDR3s include the opening cysteine and the closing phenylalanine or tryptophan. Fields, in order: D gene, clone size, V gene, CDR3 length, J gene, CDR3 DNA, CDR3 protein. The D gene is left open where the match is weak. The listing skips clone size in some rows; elsewhere it reads once, few, many or a size class.

NA	NA	TRBV5-5	14	TRBJ2-3	TGTGCCAGCAGGGCAGGGGATCCCCCAGATACGCAGTATTTT	CASRAGDPPDTQYF
NA	few	TRBV20-1	14	TRBJ2-7	TGCAGTGCTAGAATACCTGGACAGACCTACGAGCAGTACTTC	CSARIPGQTYEQYF
NA	few	TRBV29-1	13	TRBJ1-4	TGCAGCGTTTTCGACGGAACTAATGAAAAACTGTTTTTT	CSVFDGTNEKLFF
NA	many	TRBV7-2	13	TRBJ1-2	TGTGCCAGCAGCGAGGGGAAGCACTATGGCTACACCTTC	CASSEGKHYGYTF
TRBD1	few	TRBV11-2	14	TRBJ1-1	TGTGCCAGCAGCTACGACAGGGTTGGCACTGAAGCTTTCTTT	CASSYDRVGTEAFF
NA	NA	TRBV20-1	11	TRBJ2-7	TGCAGTGCTAGGATCGGGAGCGAGCAGTACTTC	CSARIGSEQYF
TRBD1	NA	TRBV19	14	TRBJ2-1	TGTGCCAGTAGTATCGACAGGGGGCAAAATGAGCAGTTCTTC	CASSIDRGQNEQFF
TRBD1	NA	TRBV30	16	TRBJ1-1	TGTGCCTGGAATACGAGGGACAGGGGTTGGGGCACTGAAGCTTTCTTT	CAWNTRDRGWGTEAFF
TRBD1	few	TRBV29-1	14	TRBJ2-4	TGCAGCGTGGGGGACAGGGGGGCCAAAAACATTCAGTACTTC	CSVGDRGAKNIQYF
NA	NA	TRBV5-5	15	TRBJ2-5	TGTGCCAGCAGCTTGATGGAACTAGCCTTGGAGACCCAGTACTTC	CASSLMELALETQYF
NA	few	TRBV28	12	TRBJ2-5	TGTGCCAGCAGTCCTCTGACGTCGGCCCAGTACTTC	CASSPLTSAQYF
NA	few	TRBV3-1	16	TRBJ1-3	TGTGCCAGCAGCCAAGAGACGGCGCTCTCTGGAAACACCATATATTTT	CASSQETALSGNTIYF
NA	few	TRBV20-1	14	TRBJ2-7	TGCAGTGCTAGCGACACTAGCCGGTCCTACGAGCAGTACTTC	CSASDTSRSYEQYF
NA	NA	TRBV5-5	16	TRBJ2-2	TGTGCCAGCAGCCGGTGGGCGGGGCCAAACACCGGGGAGCTGTTTTTT	CASSRWAGPNTGELFF
NA	NA	TRBV7-9	14	TRBJ2-7	TGTGCCAGCAGCCCGACGAGGACAACCTACGAGCAGTACTTC	CASSPTRTTYEQYF
NA	many	TRBV11-2	16	TRBJ1-4	TGTGCCAGCAGCCGACCCTCTGAGGACAGTAATGAAAAACTGTTTTTT	CASSRPSEDSNEKLFF
NA	NA	TRBV12-3/TRBV12-4	15	TRBJ2-3	TGTGCCAGCAGTACACTCACAGGAAGCACAGATACGCAGTATTTT	CASSTLTGSTDTQYF
NA	few	TRBV7-3	14	TRBJ2-3	TGTGCCAGCAGCTCCGGGCCTAGCACAGATACGCAGTATTTT	CASSSGPSTDTQYF
TRBD1	few	TRBV5-1	15	TRBJ1-6	TGCGCCAGCAGCTTGGCCGGGACAGCCTATTCACCCCTCCACTTT	CASSLAGTAYSPLHF
NA	few	TRBV29-1	16	TRBJ2-4	TGCAGCGTTGTGGAAGGCGCAGGGTTAGCCAAAAACATTCAGTACTTC	CSVVEGAGLAKNIQYF
TRBD1	few	TRBV5-1	15	TRBJ1-1	TGCGCCAGCACAAGGACAGGGGGCCAGAACACTGAAGCTTTCTTT	CASTRTGGQNTEAFF
NA	NA	TRBV7-6	14	TRBJ1-2	TGTGCCAGCAGCAAAACAGGGTATGGCTATGGCTACACCTTC	CASSKTGYGYGYTF
TRBD2	once	TRBV20-1	13	TRBJ2-7	TGCAGTGCTTTACTAGCGGGATTTTACGAGCAGTACTTC	CSALLAGFYEQYF
NA	NA	TRBV7-2	15	TRBJ2-2	TGTGCCAGCAGCACCCGGACCGCGAACACCGGGGAGCTGTTTTTT	CASSTRTANTGELFF
NA	NA	TRBV2	15	TRBJ1-1	TGTGCCACCGAACCCAGGGAATCCCAGAACACTGAAGCTTTCTTT	CATEPRESQNTEAFF
TRBD1	few	TRBV11-2	18	TRBJ2-5	TGTGCCAGCAGACTCGGTCCGGGACAGGGGGCGTCGGGAGAGACCCAGTACTTC	CASRLGPGQGASGETQYF
NA	few	TRBV5-1	15	TRBJ2-2	TGCGCCAGTAACTGGGAGGCCCTTAACACCGGGGAGCTGTTTTTT	CASNWEALNTGELFF
NA	few	TRBV20-1	13	TRBJ2-7	TGCAGTGCTGGACTAAGGGACCGGCCCGAGCAGTACTTC	CSAGLRDRPEQYF
NA	NA	TRBV20-1	13	TRBJ2-2	TGCAGTGCTAGAGAATCAGGCCTCGGGGAGCTGTTTTTT	CSARESGLGELFF
NA	NA	TRBV27	15	TRBJ2-7	TGTGCCAGCAGCTTACAAGTAGGGTTCTCCTACGAGCAGTACTTC	CASSLQVGFSYEQYF
NA	NA	TRBV7-9	15	TRBJ1-1	TGTGCCAGCAGCTTAGCTCGACGGGGAAACACTGAAGCTTTCTTT	CASSLARRGNTEAFF
TRBD1	NA	TRBV9	16	TRBJ1-2	TGTGCCAGCAGCGCGAAGTCCGGACAGGGTGACTATGGCTACACCTTC	CASSAKSGQGDYGYTF
TRBD2	few	TRBV29-1	13	TRBJ2-2	TGCAGCGTTGGGACTAGGAACACCGGGGAGCTGTTTTTT	CSVGTRNTGELFF
NA	few	TRBV12-3/TRBV12-4	15	TRBJ2-7	TGTGCCAGCACCTACGCGGCAGGTGGGCCCGATGAGCAGTACTTC	CASTYAAGGPDEQYF
NA	NA	TRBV20-1	15	TRBJ2-3	TGCAGTGCTAGGAGGGCGGGGCTTACAGGAGATACGCAGTATTTT	CSARRAGLTGDTQYF
TRBD1	NA	TRBV28	15	TRBJ2-5	TGTGCCAGCAGTCGGCTGGACAGGGTGCTAGAGACCCAGTACTTC	CASSRLDRVLETQYF
TRBD1	NA	TRBV4-3	16	TRBJ2-6	TGCGCCAGCAGCCATGGACAGGGCTCTGGGGCCAACGTCCTGACTTTC	CASSHGQGSGANVLTF
TRBD2	few	TRBV29-1	16	TRBJ2-1	TGCAGCGTCGACGGTATAGGAGCGGGAGAGAGCAATGAGCAGTTCTTC	CSVDGIGAGESNEQFF
NA	few	TRBV20-1	12	TRBJ2-7	TGCAGTGTTGGAGGGAGTAGGTACGAGCAGTACTTC	CSVGGSRYEQYF
NA	NA	TRBV29-1	11	TRBJ2-7	TGCAGCGTTGAAACCCTGGGGGAGCAGTACTTC	CSVETLGEQYF
TRBD1	NA	TRBV5-6	15	TRBJ2-3	TGTGCCAGCAGCGCCCGGGACAGAGCCACAGATACGCAGTATTTT	CASSARDRATDTQYF
NA	NA	TRBV5-6	13	TRBJ1-1	TGTGCCAGCGCTAAAGATTTTGACACTGAAGCTTTCTTT	CASAKDFDTEAFF
TRBD1	few	TRBV29-1	15	TRBJ2-2	TGCAGCGTTGGGAATAGGGACAGAATGACCGGGGAGCTGTTTTTT	CSVGNRDRMTGELFF
NA	NA	TRBV28	14	TRBJ2-2	TGTGCCAGCAGTTGGGAAAGAGGTACCGGGGAGCTGTTTTTT	CASSWERGTGELFF
NA	few	TRBV20-1	14	TRBJ2-5	TGCAGTGCTGGGGAGAGTTGGAGGGGGGAGACCCAGTACTTC	CSAGESWRGETQYF
TRBD1	NA	TRBV20-1	16	TRBJ2-2	TGCAGTGCTTCAACCCCCGGGACAGCGAACACCGGGGAGCTGTTTTTT	CSASTPGTANTGELFF
TRBD2	NA	TRBV5-4	14	TRBJ2-7	TGTGCCAGCAGCCCCGGGACTAGCATCTACGAGCAGTACTTC	CASSPGTSIYEQYF
NA	NA	TRBV29-1	12	TRBJ1-1	TGCAGCGTCAAGACCCAGAACACTGAAGCTTTCTTT	CSVKTQNTEAFF
NA	few	TRBV27	11	TRBJ1-2	TGTGCCAGCATGGCCAACGACGGCTACACCTTC	CASMANDGYTF
NA	NA	TRBV5-1	15	TRBJ2-5	TGCGCCAGCAGCTTGGCCGGGGGTTCCCTCGAGACCCAGTACTTC	CASSLAGGSLETQYF
NA	few	TRBV10-3	15	TRBJ1-5	TGTGCCATCAGTGAGTCCGGATATAGCAATCAGCCCCAGCATTTT	CAISESGYSNQPQHF
NA	few	TRBV28	16	TRBJ2-7	TGTGCCAGCAGTTTAGGGGCAGGGAAAGGGGTAATCGAGCAGTACTTC	CASSLGAGKGVIEQYF
TRBD1	many	TRBV12-3/TRBV12-4	15	TRBJ1-3	TGTGCCAGCAGTCCTGGGACAGTCTCTGGAAACACCATATATTTT	CASSPGTVSGNTIYF